Below are 10 T cell receptor beta chains sequenced from a single sample in a study of CD8 T cells in Susac syndrome. RNA amounts of roughly 0.45 to 1 ug underwent reverse transcription with random hexamers. TCRdb processed the immunoSEQ multiplex PCR reads anew with MiXCR; each CDR3 protein has one entry. The table lists 250,000 to 300,000 distinct CDR3 sequences, roughly 85% of them singletons. The material sequenced was CD8+ T cells from PBMCs. Receptor source: a human donor with multiple sclerosis.

V gene TRBV30 combines with J gene TRBJ2-1; D call uncertain. V was trimmed by 3 bases and J by 2 bases, leaving 2 bases between them. Germline lookup yields CDR1 GTSNPN and CDR2 SVGIG (reference sequence). This CDR3 is built from 11 residues. The CDR3 coding sequence is TGTGCCTGGAGAGCCTACAATGAGCAGTTCTTC. Protein sequence: CAWRAYNEQFF.

The chain couples TRBV6-5 to TRBJ2-2, with D perhaps TRBD2 (5 bases). The CDR3 consists of 14 residues. Germline V CDR1 and CDR2: MNHEY, SVGAGI. V was trimmed by 6 bases and J by 1 base, leaving 9 bases between them. The CDR3 DNA is TGTGCCAGCAGGTTTCGGGGGAACACCGGGGAGCTGTTTTTT. Residues: CASRFRGNTGELFF.

Turning to this clonotype: No conserved phenylalanine or tryptophan is present at the end of the CDR3, so a read error is the likely explanation. The chain links TRBV3-1 to TRBJ2-1, with TRBD2 identical over 12 bases. After removal of 1 base from V and 0 bases from J, the junction contained 7 bases not matched to a gene. The germline CDR1 and CDR2 sequences are LGHDT and YNNKEL (reference sequence). This CDR3 has 19 amino acids. In nucleotides, the CDR3 is TGTGCCAGCAGCCAAGTTGACCTAGCGGGAGGGCCCTCCTACAATGAGCAGTTCATC. Protein sequence: CASSQVDLAGGPSYNEQFI.

This chain uses TRBV4-1 with TRBJ2-1, with D possibly matching TRBD1 (5 bases). The CDR3 runs 16 residues. CDR1 MGHRA and CDR2 YSYEKL come from the germline V gene. V was cut by 1 base and J by 0 bases, with 10 bases left in between. The CDR3 spells CASSQAADSSYNEQFF. As DNA, the CDR3 is TGCGCCAGCAGCCAAGCTGCAGACAGCTCCTACAATGAGCAGTTCTTC.

This rearrangement joins TRBV29-1 to TRBJ1-1; D unresolved. CDR1 and CDR2 (germline): SQVTM, ANQGSEA. The CDR3 is made up of 12 amino acids. V was cut by 4 bases and J by 0 bases, with 6 bases left in between. The CDR3 DNA follows: TGCAGCGTTGGGGTTATGAACACTGAAGCTTTCTTT. This gives the protein CSVGVMNTEAFF.

This chain joins TRBV20-1 and TRBJ2-7, with TRBD2 matching 8 bases. The CDR3 consists of 13 residues. Germline V gene data show CDR1 as DFQATT and CDR2 as SNEGSKA (reference sequence). CDR3 region: CSQTSVALYEQYF. CDR3 coding DNA: TGCAGCCAGACTAGCGTAGCCCTTTACGAGCAGTACTTC.

This chain links TRBV7-2 with TRBJ2-1; TRBD1 or TRBD2 may be the D gene (5 bases each). V was cut by 4 bases and J by 5 bases, with 15 bases left in between. Germline CDR1 is SGHTA and CDR2 is FQGNSA. CDR3 length: 15 amino acids. This chain's CDR3 is CASSWTPGTHNEQFF. In DNA, the CDR3 is TGTGCCAGCAGCTGGACGCCCGGGACCCACAATGAGCAGTTCTTC. Using reference TRBV7-2 and TRBJ2-1 for the parts outside the CDR3, the full variable domain is GAGVSQSPSNKVTEKGKDVELRCDPISGHTALYWYRQSLGQGLEFLIYFQGNSAPDKSGLPSDRFSAERTGGSVSTLTIQRTQQEDSAVYLCASSWTPGTHNEQFFGPGTRLTVL.

The chain couples TRBV28 to TRBJ2-2; the D is unclear. V was trimmed by 2 bases and J by 3 bases, leaving 7 bases between them. The CDR3 has 14 residues. The germline V gene has CDR1 MDHEN and CDR2 SYDVKM. CDR3 in DNA: TGTGCCAGCAGTTTACTTTCAGACACCGGGGAGCTGTTTTTT. Its protein is CASSLLSDTGELFF. Based on the CDR3 plus reference TRBV28 and TRBJ2-2, the full variable domain is DVKVTQSSRYLVKRTGEKVFLECVQDMDHENMFWYRQDPGLGLRLIYFSYDVKMKEKGDIPEGYSVSREKKERFSLILESASTNQTSMYLCASSLLSDTGELFFGEGSRLTVL.

The chain combines TRBV6-1 with TRBJ2-7; the D gene is possibly TRBD2 (6 bases). V lost 4 bases to trimming and J lost 4 bases, with 14 bases between them. This CDR3 has 14 residues. CDR1 MNHNS and CDR2 SASEGT come from the germline V gene. DNA of the CDR3: TGTGCCAGCAGTGGAACTAGCTCTGGGTACGAGCAGTACTTC. Protein sequence: CASSGTSSGYEQYF.

V and J are TRBV7-7 and TRBJ2-5; D perhaps matches TRBD2 (5 bases). This CDR3 is 16 amino acids long. The V and J ends lost 3 bases and 1 base respectively, with 15 bases between them. Per germline, CDR1 SSHAT and CDR2 FNYEAQ (reference sequence). Here the CDR3 DNA reads TGTGCCAGCAGCTTGGGGTGGGAGCCTCTCCAAGAGACCCAGTACTTC. This sequence encodes CASSLGWEPLQETQYF.